This T cell receptor beta chain was profiled in a study of T-cell reconstitution after alpha-beta-depleted transplantation in children. This clonotype was seen a handful of times. It was with unique molecular identifiers that the TCRbeta library was prepared. TCRdb re-derived calls from the PCR reads in MiXCR, one entry per CDR3 protein. This table has around 80,000 distinct CDR3 sequences, approximately 18% appearing once. J lost 4 bases, V lost 6 bases, and 6 bases had no gene match. The CDR3 has 14 amino acids. This sequence was found in a male patient under 10 years old who had a stem cell transplant for acute lymphoblastic leukemia, so the T cells may come from the graft donor. This chain uses TRBV12-3 or TRBV12-4 with TRBJ2-7; the match to TRBD2 covers 10 bases. The material was PBMCs, mostly from graft donor cells, obtained 360 days after TCRalphabeta/CD19-depleted stem cell transplant. CDR3 nucleotide sequence: TGTGCCAGCAGCGCTAGCGGGAGTCCGTACGAGCAGTACTTC. Translation gives CASSASGSPYEQYF.